This T cell receptor beta chain was retrieved from a study of OX40 agonist ivuxolimab in advanced cancers. There are 13 residues in the CDR3. Deletions cut 0 bases from V and 1 base from J, with 3 bases between. Germline loops: CDR1 SGHNT, CDR2 YYREEE (reference sequence). Sequencing was performed with immunoSEQ multiplex PCR; in TCRdb, only in-frame clones are kept and a portion is missing. The table includes some 80,000 clones, approximately 91% detected once. This material consisted of CD4+ or CD8+ T cells sorted from blood, taken in a trial of the OX40 agonist ivuxolimab. The V call is TRBV5-4, the J call TRBJ2-3; D is undetermined. The receptor was derived from an adult with an advanced solid tumor such as melanoma, head and neck, liver or kidney cancer. CDR3: CASSLAGTDTQYF. CDR3 DNA sequence: TGTGCCAGCAGCTTGGCGGGCACAGATACGCAGTATTTT.